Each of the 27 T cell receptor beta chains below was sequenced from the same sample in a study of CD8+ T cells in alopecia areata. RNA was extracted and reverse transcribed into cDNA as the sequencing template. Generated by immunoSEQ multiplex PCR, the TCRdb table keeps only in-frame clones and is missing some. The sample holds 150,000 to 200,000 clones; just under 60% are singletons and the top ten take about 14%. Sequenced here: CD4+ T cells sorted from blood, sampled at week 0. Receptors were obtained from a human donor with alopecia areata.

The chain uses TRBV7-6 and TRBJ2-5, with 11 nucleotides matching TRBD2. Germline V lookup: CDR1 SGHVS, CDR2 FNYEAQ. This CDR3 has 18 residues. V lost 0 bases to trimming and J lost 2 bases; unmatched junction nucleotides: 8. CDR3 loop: CASSLAPSGGTLQETQYF. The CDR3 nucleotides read TGTGCCAGCAGCTTAGCGCCTAGCGGGGGGACTCTTCAAGAGACCCAGTACTTC.

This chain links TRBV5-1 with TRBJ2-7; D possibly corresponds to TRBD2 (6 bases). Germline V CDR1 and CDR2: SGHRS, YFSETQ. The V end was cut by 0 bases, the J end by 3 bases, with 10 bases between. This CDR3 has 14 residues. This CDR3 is CASSLVGEDYEQYF. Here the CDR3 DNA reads TGCGCCAGCAGCTTGGTAGGGGAGGACTACGAGCAGTACTTC.

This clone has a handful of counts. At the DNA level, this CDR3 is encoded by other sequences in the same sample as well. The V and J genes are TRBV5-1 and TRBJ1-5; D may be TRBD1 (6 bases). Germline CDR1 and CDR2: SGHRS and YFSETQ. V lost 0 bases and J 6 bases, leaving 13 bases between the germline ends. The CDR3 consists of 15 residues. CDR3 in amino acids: CASSLGGGEGQPQHF. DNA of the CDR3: TGCGCCAGCAGCTTGGGGGGGGGCGAGGGTCAGCCCCAGCATTTT.

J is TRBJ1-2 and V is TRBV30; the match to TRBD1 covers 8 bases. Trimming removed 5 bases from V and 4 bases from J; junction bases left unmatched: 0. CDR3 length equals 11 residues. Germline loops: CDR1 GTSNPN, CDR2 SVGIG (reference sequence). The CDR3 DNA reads TGTGCCTGGGGACAGGGCTATGGCTACACCTTC. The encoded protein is CAWGQGYGYTF.

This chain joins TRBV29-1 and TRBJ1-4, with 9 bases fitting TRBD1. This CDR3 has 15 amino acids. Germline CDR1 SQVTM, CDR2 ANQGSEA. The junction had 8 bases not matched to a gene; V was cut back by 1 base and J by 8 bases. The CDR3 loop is CSVEVGGTGREKLFF. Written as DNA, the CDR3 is TGCAGCGTTGAAGTCGGTGGGACAGGGCGGGAAAAACTGTTTTTT.

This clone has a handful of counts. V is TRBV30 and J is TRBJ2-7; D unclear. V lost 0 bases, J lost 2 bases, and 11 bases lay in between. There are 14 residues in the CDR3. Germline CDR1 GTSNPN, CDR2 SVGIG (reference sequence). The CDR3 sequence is CAWSVLPGTYEQYF. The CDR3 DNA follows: TGTGCCTGGAGTGTATTGCCCGGAACCTACGAGCAGTACTTC.

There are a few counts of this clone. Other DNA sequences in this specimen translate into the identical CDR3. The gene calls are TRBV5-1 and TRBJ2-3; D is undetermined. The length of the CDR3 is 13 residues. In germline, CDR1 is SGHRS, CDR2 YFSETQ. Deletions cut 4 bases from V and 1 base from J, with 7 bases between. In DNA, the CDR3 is TGCGCCAGCAGCCTAAGCGGCACAGATACGCAGTATTTT. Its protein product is CASSLSGTDTQYF.

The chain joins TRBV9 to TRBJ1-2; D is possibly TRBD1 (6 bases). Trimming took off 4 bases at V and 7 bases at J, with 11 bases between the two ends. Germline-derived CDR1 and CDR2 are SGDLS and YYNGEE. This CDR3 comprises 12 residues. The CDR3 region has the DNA TGTGCCAGCAGCATGGACAGCAGTGGCTACACCTTC. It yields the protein CASSMDSSGYTF.

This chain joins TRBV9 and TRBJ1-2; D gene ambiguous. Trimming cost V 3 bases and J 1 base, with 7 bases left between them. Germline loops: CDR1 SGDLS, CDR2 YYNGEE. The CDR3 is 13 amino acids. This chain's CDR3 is CASSGAFNYGYTF. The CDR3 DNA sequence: TGTGCCAGCAGCGGGGCCTTTAACTATGGCTACACCTTC.

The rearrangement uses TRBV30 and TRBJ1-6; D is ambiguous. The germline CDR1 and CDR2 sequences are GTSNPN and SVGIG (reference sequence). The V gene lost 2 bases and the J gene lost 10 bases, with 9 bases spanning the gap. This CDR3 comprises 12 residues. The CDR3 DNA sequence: TGTGCCTGGAGTTCCCCGGGGTCACCCCTCCACTTT. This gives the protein CAWSSPGSPLHF.

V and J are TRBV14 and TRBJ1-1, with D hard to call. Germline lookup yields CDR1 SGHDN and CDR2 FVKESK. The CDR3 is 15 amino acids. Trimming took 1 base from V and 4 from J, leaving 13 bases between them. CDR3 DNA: TGTGCCAGCAGCCAAGTCCTGATGTGGGCCACTGAAGCTTTCTTT. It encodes CASSQVLMWATEAFF.

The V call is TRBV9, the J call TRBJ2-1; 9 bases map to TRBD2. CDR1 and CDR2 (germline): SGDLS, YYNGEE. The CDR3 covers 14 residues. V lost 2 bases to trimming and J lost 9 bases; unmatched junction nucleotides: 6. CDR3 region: CASSVGTSRFEQFF. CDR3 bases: TGTGCCAGCAGCGTTGGGACTAGCCGGTTTGAGCAGTTCTTC.

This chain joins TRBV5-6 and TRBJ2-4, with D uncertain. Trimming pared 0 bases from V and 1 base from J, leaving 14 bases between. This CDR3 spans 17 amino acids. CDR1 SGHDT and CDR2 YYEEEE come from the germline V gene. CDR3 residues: CASSLGDRLLAKNIQYF. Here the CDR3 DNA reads TGTGCCAGCAGCTTGGGTGACCGGCTTTTGGCCAAAAACATTCAGTACTTC.

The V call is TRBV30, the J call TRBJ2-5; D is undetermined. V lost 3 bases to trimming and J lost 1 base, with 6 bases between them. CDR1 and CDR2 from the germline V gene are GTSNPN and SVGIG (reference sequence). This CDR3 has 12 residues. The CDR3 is CAWRGSQETQYF. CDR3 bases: TGTGCCTGGAGGGGTAGCCAAGAGACCCAGTACTTC.

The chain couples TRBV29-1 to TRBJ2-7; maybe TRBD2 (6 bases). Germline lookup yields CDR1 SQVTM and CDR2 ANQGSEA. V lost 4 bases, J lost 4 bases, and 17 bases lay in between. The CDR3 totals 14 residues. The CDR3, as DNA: TGCAGCGTTGGGGCACGCTTGGGGGGTTACGAGCAGTACTTC. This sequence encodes CSVGARLGGYEQYF.

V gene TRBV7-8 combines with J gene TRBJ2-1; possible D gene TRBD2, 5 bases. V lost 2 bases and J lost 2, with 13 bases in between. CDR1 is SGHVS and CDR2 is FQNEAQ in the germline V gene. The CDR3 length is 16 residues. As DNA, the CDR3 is TGTGCCAGCAGCTTAACGAGGGTTATCCCCTACAATGAGCAGTTCTTC. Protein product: CASSLTRVIPYNEQFF. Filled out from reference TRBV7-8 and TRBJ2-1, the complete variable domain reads GAGVSQSPRYKVAKRGQDVALRCDPISGHVSLFWYQQALGQGPEFLTYFQNEAQLDKSGLPSDRFFAERPEGSVSTLKIQRTQQEDSAVYLCASSLTRVIPYNEQFFGPGTRLTVL.

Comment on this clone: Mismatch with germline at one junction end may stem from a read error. The CDR3 region has the DNA TGTGCTAGCAGGCCCGGGGGGAATCAAGAGACCCAGTACTTC. Translation: CASRPGGNQETQYF. This rearrangement joins TRBV7-7 to TRBJ2-5; TRBD2 aligns across 7 bases. This CDR3 contains 14 residues. CDR1 is SSHAT, CDR2 FNYEAQ, per germline (reference sequence). Using reference TRBV7-7 and TRBJ2-5 for the parts outside the CDR3, the full variable domain is GAGVSQSPRYKVTKRGQDVTLRCDPISSHATLYWYQQALGQGPEFLTYFNYEAQPDKSGLPSDRFSAERPEGSISTLTIQRTEQRDSAMYRCASRPGGNQETQYFGPGTRLLVL.

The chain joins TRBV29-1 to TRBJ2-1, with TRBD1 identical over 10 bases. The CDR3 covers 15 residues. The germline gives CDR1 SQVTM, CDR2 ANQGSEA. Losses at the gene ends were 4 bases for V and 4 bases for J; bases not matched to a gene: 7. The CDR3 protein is CSVALGQGPYNEQFF. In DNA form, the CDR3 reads TGCAGCGTTGCGTTGGGACAGGGGCCTTACAATGAGCAGTTCTTC.

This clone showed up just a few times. The CDR3 DNA sequence: TGTGCCAGTAGTCTCCCCGGGGGGCGCACTGAAGCTTTCTTT. It encodes CASSLPGGRTEAFF. The rearrangement uses TRBV19 and TRBJ1-1; a possible D gene is TRBD1 (6 bases). This CDR3 comprises 14 residues. V was pared by 5 bases and J by 4 bases, with 14 bases between. CDR1 and CDR2 from the germline V gene are LNHDA and SQIVND (reference sequence).

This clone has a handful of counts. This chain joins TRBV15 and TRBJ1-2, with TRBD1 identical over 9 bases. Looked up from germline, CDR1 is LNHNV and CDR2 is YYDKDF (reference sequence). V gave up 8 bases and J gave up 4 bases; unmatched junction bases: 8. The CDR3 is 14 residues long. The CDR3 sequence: CATLRDRVPYGYTF. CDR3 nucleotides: TGTGCCACCCTCCGGGACAGGGTACCCTATGGCTACACCTTC. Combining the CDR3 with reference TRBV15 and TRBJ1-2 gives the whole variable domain DAMVIQNPRYQVTQFGKPVTLSCSQTLNHNVMYWYQQKSSQAPKLLFHYYDKDFNNEADTPDNFQSRRPNTSFCFLDIRSPGLGDTAMYLCATLRDRVPYGYTFGSGTRLTVV.

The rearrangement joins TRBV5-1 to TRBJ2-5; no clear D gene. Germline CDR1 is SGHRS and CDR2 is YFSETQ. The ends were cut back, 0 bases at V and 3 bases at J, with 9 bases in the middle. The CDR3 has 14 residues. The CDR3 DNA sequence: TGCGCCAGCAGCTTGGTCGATTCAGAAGAGACCCAGTACTTC. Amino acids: CASSLVDSEETQYF.

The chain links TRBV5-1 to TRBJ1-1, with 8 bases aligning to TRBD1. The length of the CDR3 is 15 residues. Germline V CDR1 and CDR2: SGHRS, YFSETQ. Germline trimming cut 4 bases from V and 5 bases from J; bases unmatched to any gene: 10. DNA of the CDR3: TGCGCCAGCAGCCCCGGGACAGGAGGGGGAACTGAAGCTTTCTTT. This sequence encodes CASSPGTGGGTEAFF.

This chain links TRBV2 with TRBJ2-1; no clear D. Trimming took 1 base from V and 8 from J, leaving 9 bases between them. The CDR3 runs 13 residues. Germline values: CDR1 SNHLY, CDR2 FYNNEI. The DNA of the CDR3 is TGTGCCAGCAGTGAAGATTATCCCGATGAGCAGTTCTTC. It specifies CASSEDYPDEQFF.

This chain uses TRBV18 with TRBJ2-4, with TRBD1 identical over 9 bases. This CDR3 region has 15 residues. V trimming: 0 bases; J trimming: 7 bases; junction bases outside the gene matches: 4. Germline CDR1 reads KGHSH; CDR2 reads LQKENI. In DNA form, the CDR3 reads TGTGCCAGCTCACCACCGGGACAGGGAGGGAACATTCAGTACTTC. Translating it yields CASSPPGQGGNIQYF.

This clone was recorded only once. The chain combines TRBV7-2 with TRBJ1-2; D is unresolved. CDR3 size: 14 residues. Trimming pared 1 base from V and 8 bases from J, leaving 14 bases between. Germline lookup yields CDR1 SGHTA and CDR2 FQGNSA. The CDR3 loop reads CASSLDWRIGGYTF. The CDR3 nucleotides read TGTGCCAGCAGCTTAGATTGGCGCATTGGGGGCTACACCTTC.

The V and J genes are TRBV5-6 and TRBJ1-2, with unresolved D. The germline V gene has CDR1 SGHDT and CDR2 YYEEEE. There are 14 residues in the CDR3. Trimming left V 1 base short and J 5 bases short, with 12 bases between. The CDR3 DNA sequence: TGTGCCAGCAGCTTGCACGGCCTCGGGTATGGCTACACCTTC. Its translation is CASSLHGLGYGYTF.

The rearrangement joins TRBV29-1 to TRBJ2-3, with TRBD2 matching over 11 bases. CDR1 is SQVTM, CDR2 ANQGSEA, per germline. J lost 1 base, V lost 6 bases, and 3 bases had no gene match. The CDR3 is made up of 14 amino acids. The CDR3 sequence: CSVMGLAGTDTQYF. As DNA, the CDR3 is TGCAGCGTAATGGGACTAGCGGGCACAGATACGCAGTATTTT.